The entry that follows covers one T cell receptor (beta chain) sequence. V was trimmed by 6 bases and J by 0 bases, leaving 12 bases between them. This CDR3 is 14 amino acids long. The germline gives CDR1 SQVTM, CDR2 ANQGSEA. Time point reported: pretreatment peripheral blood. This entry comes from a study of PD-L1 blockade in urothelial cancer. As for the study in general: The number of prior chemotherapy regimens per patient was 0 to 3. Blood was analyzed 3 weeks (second dose) and 6 weeks after treatment start.

TCR analog templates of synthetic origin were spiked into each PCR. Clones were sequenced by immunoSEQ multiplex PCR, and TCRdb holds only the in-frame ones, with some missing. The profile shows 75,000 to 95,000 clones, 85% of them singletons. The origin of this receptor is a man aged 40-49 years with urothelial cancer. This rearrangement joins TRBV29-1 to TRBJ2-1; D may be TRBD1 (6 bases). The sequencing here drew on PBMCs, taken around atezolizumab (anti-PD-L1) treatment. The CDR3 DNA reads TGCAGCGTAGGACAGACCCTCTCCTACAATGAGCAGTTCTTC. The encoded protein is CSVGQTLSYNEQFF.